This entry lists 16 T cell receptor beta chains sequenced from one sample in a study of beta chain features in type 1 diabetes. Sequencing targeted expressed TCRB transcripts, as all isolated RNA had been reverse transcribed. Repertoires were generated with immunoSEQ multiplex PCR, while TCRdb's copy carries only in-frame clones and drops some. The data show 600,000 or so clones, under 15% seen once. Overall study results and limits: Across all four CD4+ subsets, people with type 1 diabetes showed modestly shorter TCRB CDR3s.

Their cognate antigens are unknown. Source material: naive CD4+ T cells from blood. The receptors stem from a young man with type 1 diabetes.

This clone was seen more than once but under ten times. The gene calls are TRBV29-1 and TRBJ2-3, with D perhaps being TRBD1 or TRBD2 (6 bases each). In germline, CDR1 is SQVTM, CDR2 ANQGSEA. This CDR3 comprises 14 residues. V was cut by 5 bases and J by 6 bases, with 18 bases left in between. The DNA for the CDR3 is TGCAGCGTTAGGCAGGGGAGGTTGGAGGATACGCAGTATTTT. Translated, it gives CSVRQGRLEDTQYF.

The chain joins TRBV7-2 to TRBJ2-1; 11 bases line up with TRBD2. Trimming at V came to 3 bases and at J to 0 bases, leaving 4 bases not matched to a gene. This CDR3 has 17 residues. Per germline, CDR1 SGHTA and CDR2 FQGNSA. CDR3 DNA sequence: TGTGCCAGCAGCTTGACTAGCGGGGCGAGCTCCTACAATGAGCAGTTCTTC. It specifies CASSLTSGASSYNEQFF.

In DNA, the CDR3 is TGCGCCAGCAGCCAAGATCCCGGTAATTCACCCCTCCACTTT. This translates into CASSQDPGNSPLHF. J is TRBJ1-6 and V is TRBV4-3; D is undetermined. The CDR3 totals 14 residues. Germline values: CDR1 LGHNA, CDR2 YSLEER. V gave up 0 bases and J gave up 6 bases, with 6 bases separating them.

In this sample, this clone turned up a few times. The CDR3 DNA sequence: TGCGCCAGCAGCCAAGATGCCCTGAACACTGAAGCTTTCTTT. As protein: CASSQDALNTEAFF. The chain has TRBV4-3 and TRBJ1-1, with no clear D. The CDR3 has 14 residues. Germline V gene lookup returns CDR1 LGHNA and CDR2 YSLEER. V was cut by 0 bases and J by 0 bases, with 5 bases left in between.

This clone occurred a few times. CDR3 in amino acids: CASSQEQGYGYTF. CDR3 nucleotide sequence: TGTGCCAGCAGCCAAGAACAGGGATACGGCTACACCTTC. The chain recombines TRBV14 with TRBJ1-2, with D perhaps matching TRBD1 (6 bases). Between the trimmed V and J ends, which lost 0 bases and 8 bases, there was a span of 10 bases. In germline, CDR1 is SGHDN, CDR2 FVKESK. CDR3 size: 13 residues. Combining the CDR3 with reference TRBV14 and TRBJ1-2 gives the whole variable domain EAGVTQFPSHSVIEKGQTVTLRCDPISGHDNLYWYRRVMGKEIKFLLHFVKESKQDESGMPNNRFLAERTGGTYSTLKVQPAELEDSGVYFCASSQEQGYGYTFGSGTRLTVV.

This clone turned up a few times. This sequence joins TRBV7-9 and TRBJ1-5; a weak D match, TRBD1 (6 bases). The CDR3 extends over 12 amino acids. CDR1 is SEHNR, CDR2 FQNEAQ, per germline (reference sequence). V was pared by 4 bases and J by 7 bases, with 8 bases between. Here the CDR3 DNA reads TGTGCCAGCAGCTACAGGGAACAGCCCCAGCATTTT. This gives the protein CASSYREQPQHF.

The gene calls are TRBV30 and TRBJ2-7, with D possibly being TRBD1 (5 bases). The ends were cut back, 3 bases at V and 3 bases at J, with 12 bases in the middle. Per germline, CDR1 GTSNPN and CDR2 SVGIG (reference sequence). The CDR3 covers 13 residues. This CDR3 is CAWSRGQFYEQYF. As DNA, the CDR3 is TGTGCCTGGAGCCGCGGACAATTCTACGAGCAGTACTTC.

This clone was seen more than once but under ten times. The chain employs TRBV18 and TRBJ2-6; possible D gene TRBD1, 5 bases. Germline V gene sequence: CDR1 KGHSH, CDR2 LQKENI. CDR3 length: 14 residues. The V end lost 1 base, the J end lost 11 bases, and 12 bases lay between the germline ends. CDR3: CASSPREGDHVLTF. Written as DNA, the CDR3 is TGTGCCAGCTCACCACGGGAAGGGGATCACGTCCTGACTTTC. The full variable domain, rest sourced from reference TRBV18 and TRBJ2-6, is NAGVMQNPRHLVRRRGQEARLRCSPMKGHSHVYWYRQLPEEGLKFMVYLQKENIIDESGMPKERFSAEFPKEGPSILRIQQVVRGDSAAYFCASSPREGDHVLTFGAGSRLTVL.

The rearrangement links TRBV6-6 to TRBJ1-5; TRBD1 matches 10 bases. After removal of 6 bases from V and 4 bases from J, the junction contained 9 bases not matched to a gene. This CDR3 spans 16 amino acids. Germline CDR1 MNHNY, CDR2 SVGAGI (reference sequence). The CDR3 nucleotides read TGTGCCAGCAGAGGAACCGACAGGGGGCTTAATCAGCCCCAGCATTTT. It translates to CASRGTDRGLNQPQHF.

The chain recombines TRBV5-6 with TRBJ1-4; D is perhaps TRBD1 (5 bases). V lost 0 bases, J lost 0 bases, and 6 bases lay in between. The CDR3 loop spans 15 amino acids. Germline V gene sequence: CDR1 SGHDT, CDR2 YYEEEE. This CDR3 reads CASSLVGATNEKLFF. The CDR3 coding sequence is TGTGCCAGCAGCTTGGTGGGGGCAACTAATGAAAAACTGTTTTTT.

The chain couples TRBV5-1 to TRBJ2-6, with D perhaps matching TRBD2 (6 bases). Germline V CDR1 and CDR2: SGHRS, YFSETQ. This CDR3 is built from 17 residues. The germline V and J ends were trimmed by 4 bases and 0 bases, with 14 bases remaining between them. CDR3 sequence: CASSVEGPSSGANVLTF. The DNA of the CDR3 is TGCGCCAGCAGCGTGGAGGGACCGTCCTCTGGGGCCAACGTCCTGACTTTC.

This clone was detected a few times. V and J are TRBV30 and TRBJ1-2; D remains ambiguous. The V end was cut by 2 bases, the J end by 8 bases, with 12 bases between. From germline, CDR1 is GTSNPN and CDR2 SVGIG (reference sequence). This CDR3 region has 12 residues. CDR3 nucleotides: TGTGCCTGGAGTCAGGCCGCGGGGGGCTACACCTTC. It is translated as CAWSQAAGGYTF.

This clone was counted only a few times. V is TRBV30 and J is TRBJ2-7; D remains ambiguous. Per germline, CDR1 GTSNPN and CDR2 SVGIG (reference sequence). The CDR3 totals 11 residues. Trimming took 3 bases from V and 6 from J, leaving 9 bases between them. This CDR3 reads CAWSAAFEQYF. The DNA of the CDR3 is TGTGCCTGGAGCGCGGCGTTCGAGCAGTACTTC.

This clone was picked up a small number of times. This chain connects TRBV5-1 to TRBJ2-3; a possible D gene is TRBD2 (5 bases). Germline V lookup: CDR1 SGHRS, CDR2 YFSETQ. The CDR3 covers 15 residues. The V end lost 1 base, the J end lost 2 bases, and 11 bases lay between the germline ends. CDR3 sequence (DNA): TGCGCCAGCAGCTTGAGAAGCGGCCCCACAGATACGCAGTATTTT. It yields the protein CASSLRSGPTDTQYF.

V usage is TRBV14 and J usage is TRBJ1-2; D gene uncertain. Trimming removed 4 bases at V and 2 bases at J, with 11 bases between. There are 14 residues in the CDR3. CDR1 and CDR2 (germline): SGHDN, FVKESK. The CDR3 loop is CASSPPGGNYGYTF. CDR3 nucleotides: TGTGCCAGCAGCCCCCCGGGAGGAAACTATGGCTACACCTTC.

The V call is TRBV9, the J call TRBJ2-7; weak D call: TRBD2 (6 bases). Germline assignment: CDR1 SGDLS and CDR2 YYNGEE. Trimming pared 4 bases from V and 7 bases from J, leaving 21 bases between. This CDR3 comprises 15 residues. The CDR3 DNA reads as TGTGCCAGCAGCCCCCGGGCGGCGGGGAGTGAAGAGCAGTACTTC. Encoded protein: CASSPRAAGSEEQYF.